The 5 T cell receptor beta chains in this list originate from one sample, sequenced in a study of blood T cell repertoires in COVID-19. Assay: immunoSEQ multiplex PCR; the TCRdb copy retains only in-frame clones and omits some. Among about 59,000 clones listed, less than 80% were seen once. Source material: peripheral blood. Receptors originate from a man between 60 and 70 years old with acute or convalescent COVID-19.

The gene calls are TRBV19 and TRBJ2-1; 9 bases are a match to TRBD2. The length of the CDR3 is 11 residues. V trimming: 11 bases; J trimming: 4 bases; junction bases outside the gene matches: 0. Per germline, CDR1 LNHDA and CDR2 SQIVND (reference sequence). The CDR3 DNA reads TGTGCCGCGGGAGGGTACAATGAGCAGTTCTTC. Its translation is CAAGGYNEQFF.

Only one count was recorded for this clone. The rearrangement uses TRBV7-3 and TRBJ2-1, with TRBD2 matching 12 bases. This CDR3 comprises 18 residues. The germline CDR1 and CDR2 sequences are SGHTA and FQGTGA. Trimming removed 1 base from V and 9 bases from J; junction bases left unmatched: 13. The CDR3 DNA sequence: TGTGCCAGCAGCTTAAATCCCGCCCGGACTAGCGGGATTCCTGAGCAGTTCTTC. The encoded protein is CASSLNPARTSGIPEQFF.

This clone occurred a few times. The chain joins TRBV27 to TRBJ2-3, with 11 bases lining up with TRBD2. Germline loops: CDR1 MNHEY, CDR2 SMNVEV (reference sequence). This CDR3 has 15 amino acids. J lost 5 bases, V lost 3 bases, and 4 bases had no gene match. The CDR3 loop is CASSLVLAGVDTQYF. The CDR3 DNA is TGTGCCAGCAGTTTGGTACTAGCGGGAGTAGATACGCAGTATTTT.

CDR3 nucleotide sequence: TGTGCCAGCAGCCGGGGACAGGGAGAAGAGACCCAGTACTTC. Translated: CASSRGQGEETQYF. The rearrangement uses TRBV7-3 and TRBJ2-5, with 9 positions matching TRBD1. Germline trimming cut 5 bases from V and 3 bases from J; bases unmatched to any gene: 4. This CDR3 comprises 14 residues. Germline CDR1 reads SGHTA; CDR2 reads FQGTGA. Full variable domain (remainder filled in from reference TRBV7-3 and TRBJ2-5): GAGVSQTPSNKVTEKGKYVELRCDPISGHTALYWYRQSLGQGPEFLIYFQGTGAADDSGLPNDRFFAVRPEGSVSTLKIQRTERGDSAVYLCASSRGQGEETQYFGPGTRLLVL.

The rearrangement links TRBV4-3 to TRBJ1-2, with D maybe TRBD1 (5 bases). The length of the CDR3 is 15 residues. The V gene lost 0 bases and the J gene lost 5 bases, with 13 bases spanning the gap. Germline loops: CDR1 LGHNA, CDR2 YSLEER. CDR3 sequence reads: CASSQDPQGRYGYTF. The CDR3 DNA sequence: TGCGCCAGCAGCCAAGATCCCCAGGGCCGATATGGCTACACCTTC.